The clone carrying this T cell receptor beta chain has a single count. This specimen comes from a study of prognosis after radiotherapy for stage I lung cancer. Study background: Ages of the 13 men and 6 women ranged roughly 53 to 90 years, median approximately 70. It was SBRT that served as radiotherapy, in 3 to 5 fractions with a biologically effective dose of at least 100 Gy.

Amplification of TCR beta CDR3 from genomic DNA used two-round multiplex PCR. TRBV and TRBJ genes each had their own specific primers in first-round PCR. TCRdb recomputed calls from the multiplex PCR reads with MiXCR, one row per CDR3 protein. This sample yields 20,000 to 30,000 distinct CDR3 sequences, of which around 38% are seen a single time; roughly 35% belongs to the top ten. Germline lookup yields CDR1 SGHTA and CDR2 FQGNSA. CDR3 length: 15 amino acids. The V end was cut by 5 bases, the J end by 4 bases, with 18 bases between. CT and PET/CT showed node-negative disease in all patients, none of whom had received prior chemotherapy or radiotherapy or had other malignancies. With two time points in the design, about 5.8 milliliters of peripheral blood were drawn at each one.

The sample consisted of PBMCs, taken before or after stereotactic body radiation therapy (not recorded which). V gene TRBV7-2 combines with J gene TRBJ2-7; no clear D. The sequence came from a donor of 50 years or more with non-small cell lung cancer. The CDR3 nucleotides are TGTGCCAGCAGCCCGGACCAGGTCAGGAATTACGAGCAGTACTTC. It specifies CASSPDQVRNYEQYF.